This is a list of T cell receptor beta chains from one sample in a study of T cells in Graves' hyperthyroidism and ophthalmopathy. TCRdb reprocessed the multiplex PCR reads via MiXCR and lists one record per CDR3 protein. Of more than 300,000 distinct CDR3 sequences in the sample, under 20% were seen once. Sequencing used blood. Receptor source: a man aged 18 to 35 with Graves' ophthalmopathy. Both conserved end residues are part of each CDR3. Fields, in order: clone size, J gene, D gene, V gene, CDR3 protein, CDR3 DNA. A D gene is named only where the DNA matches it firmly. Size is omitted from some rows. Given values are once, few, many or a class for expanded clones.

>many|TRBJ1-6|NA|TRBV12-3/TRBV12-4
CANREGQNSPLHF
TGTGCCAACCGAGAGGGCCAAAATTCACCCCTCCACTTT
>many|TRBJ2-7|NA|TRBV10-1
CASSEAREPQYF
TGCGCCAGCAGTGAGGCCAGGGAGCCGCAGTACTTC
>many|TRBJ1-1|NA|TRBV7-3
CASSKDMNTEAFF
TGTGCCAGCAGCAAGGATATGAACACTGAAGCTTTCTTT
>many|TRBJ2-3|NA|TRBV4-1
CASSQVHPVSPDTQYF
TGCGCCAGCAGCCAAGTCCACCCAGTTAGCCCAGATACGCAGTATTTT
>NA|TRBJ1-2|NA|TRBV27
CASRMAGDYGYTF
TGTGCCAGCAGGATGGCAGGGGACTATGGCTACACCTTC
>few|TRBJ1-2|NA|TRBV25-1
CASSEWLQNYGYTF
TGTGCCAGCAGTGAATGGTTACAGAACTATGGCTACACCTTC
>NA|TRBJ1-2|NA|TRBV7-9
CASSPYRDSFYGYTF
TGTGCCAGCAGCCCCTACAGGGATAGCTTCTATGGCTACACCTTC
>many|TRBJ2-3|TRBD2|TRBV6-1
CASSYSGGTDTQYF
TGTGCCAGCAGTTACAGCGGGGGCACAGATACGCAGTATTTT
>NA|TRBJ1-2|TRBD1|TRBV5-6
CARGTVAGYTF
TGTGCCAGAGGGACAGTGGCTGGCTACACCTTC
>few|TRBJ2-5|NA|TRBV27
CASSKPPSETQYF
TGTGCCAGCAGCAAACCCCCCTCGGAGACCCAGTACTTC
>NA|TRBJ1-2|NA|TRBV5-1
CASSLVGSTPGTVVYGYTF
TGCGCCAGCAGCTTGGTTGGTTCTACCCCCGGGACTGTAGTCTATGGCTACACCTTC
>many|TRBJ2-5|NA|TRBV11-2
CAGGGGQETQYF
TGTGCCGGGGGAGGGGGCCAAGAGACCCAGTACTTC
>few|TRBJ2-3|TRBD2|TRBV5-1
CASSSWTSGGAPDTQYF
TGCGCCAGCAGCTCCTGGACTAGCGGGGGGGCCCCAGATACGCAGTATTTT
>many|TRBJ2-7|NA|TRBV7-8
CASTPLPQSSYEQYF
TGTGCCAGCACCCCTCTCCCCCAAAGCTCCTACGAGCAGTACTTC
>many|TRBJ1-3|NA|TRBV18
CASSLGLRENTIYF
TGTGCCAGCTCACTGGGACTAAGGGAAAACACCATATATTTT
>many|TRBJ1-1|NA|TRBV6-1
CASVRESTEAFF
TGTGCCAGCGTCAGAGAGTCCACTGAAGCTTTCTTT
>few|TRBJ1-6|NA|TRBV14
CASSPPPRGSPLHF
TGTGCCAGCAGTCCCCCCCCGAGGGGTTCACCCCTCCACTTT
>few|TRBJ2-7|NA|TRBV29-1
CSVETVRTDEQYF
TGCAGCGTTGAAACCGTTCGGACCGACGAGCAGTACTTC
>few|TRBJ2-3|NA|TRBV12-3/TRBV12-4
CASRIMAQDTQYF
TGTGCCAGCAGGATAATGGCGCAAGATACGCAGTATTTT
>few|TRBJ2-2|TRBD2|TRBV6-1
CASSHSGSDTGELFF
TGTGCCAGCAGCCACAGCGGGAGCGACACCGGGGAGCTGTTTTTT
>NA|TRBJ2-7|NA|TRBV27
CASSLSTDAYEQYF
TGTGCCAGCAGTTTATCGACAGATGCCTACGAGCAGTACTTC
>few|TRBJ2-5|NA|TRBV2
CASSEEGPSNGDF
TGTGCCAGCAGTGAAGAGGGACCGTCGAACGGAGACTTC
>many|TRBJ2-1|NA|TRBV29-1
CSVDLLNEQFF
TGCAGCGTTGATTTATTGAATGAGCAGTTCTTC
>few|TRBJ1-4|NA|TRBV20-1
CSATRATNEKLFF
TGCAGTGCAACGCGGGCAACTAATGAAAAACTGTTTTTT
>few|TRBJ2-2|NA|TRBV15
CATSRDLEAGELFF
TGTGCCACCAGCAGAGATCTGGAGGCCGGGGAGCTGTTTTTT
>many|TRBJ1-1|NA|TRBV4-1
CASSQAIYTEAFF
TGCGCCAGCAGCCAAGCTATCTACACTGAAGCTTTCTTT
>NA|TRBJ1-2|NA|TRBV6-1
CASSWDLSGYTF
TGTGCCAGCAGCTGGGACTTGAGTGGCTACACCTTC
>many|TRBJ1-5|NA|TRBV3-1
CASSQDLGNSNQPQHF
TGTGCCAGCAGCCAAGATCTGGGAAATAGCAATCAGCCCCAGCATTTT
>NA|TRBJ2-7|NA|TRBV3-1
CASSQLKGKSYEQYF
TGTGCCAGCAGCCAACTAAAGGGGAAGAGCTACGAGCAGTACTTC
>many|TRBJ1-5|TRBD1|TRBV6-1
CASSPGGLQPQHF
TGTGCCAGCAGTCCAGGGGGCTTGCAGCCCCAGCATTTT
>many|TRBJ2-3|TRBD2|TRBV5-1
CASREPLALSTDTQYF
TGCGCCAGCAGGGAACCACTAGCGCTAAGCACAGATACGCAGTATTTT
>NA|TRBJ1-5|TRBD1|TRBV27
CASRRLTGGRNQPQHF
TGTGCCAGCAGACGCCTTACAGGGGGCCGCAATCAGCCCCAGCATTTT
>many|TRBJ1-1|TRBD1|TRBV5-1
CASSRGQAVSSEAFF
TGCGCCAGCAGCAGGGGACAGGCGGTTTCCTCTGAAGCTTTCTTT
>NA|TRBJ2-7|NA|TRBV2
CASSDGGEQYF
TGTGCCAGCAGTGACGGGGGTGAGCAGTACTTC
>many|TRBJ2-3|TRBD1|TRBV11-2
CASSLEGTGGVDTQYF
TGTGCCAGCAGCTTAGAGGGGACAGGGGGCGTAGATACGCAGTATTTT
>NA|TRBJ1-1|NA|TRBV19
CASSIEGITEAFF
TGTGCCAGTAGTATAGAGGGGATCACTGAAGCTTTCTTT
>NA|TRBJ2-1|NA|TRBV20-1
CSARDSRGRTYNEQFF
TGCAGTGCTAGAGATTCCCGGGGACGAACCTACAATGAGCAGTTCTTC
>many|TRBJ2-3|NA|TRBV20-1
CSALPHSTDTQYF
TGCAGTGCTTTACCTCACAGTACAGATACGCAGTATTTT
>many|TRBJ1-4|NA|TRBV20-1
CSVTTGNEKLFF
TGCAGTGTTACGACAGGCAATGAAAAACTGTTTTTT
>many|TRBJ1-4|NA|TRBV5-1
CASRGNPTNEKLFF
TGCGCCAGCAGAGGAAACCCAACTAATGAAAAACTGTTTTTT
>NA|TRBJ1-5|NA|TRBV28
CASSFSPLSNQPQHF
TGTGCCAGCAGTTTTTCGCCACTTAGCAATCAGCCCCAGCATTTT